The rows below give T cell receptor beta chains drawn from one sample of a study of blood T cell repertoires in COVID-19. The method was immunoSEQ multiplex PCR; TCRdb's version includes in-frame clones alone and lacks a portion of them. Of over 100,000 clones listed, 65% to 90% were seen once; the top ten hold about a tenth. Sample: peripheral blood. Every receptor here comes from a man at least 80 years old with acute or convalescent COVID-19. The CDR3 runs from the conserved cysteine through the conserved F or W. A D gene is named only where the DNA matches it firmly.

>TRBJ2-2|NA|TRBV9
TGTGCCAGCAGCGGCGGTAGCCTCCTACCTTCGAACACCGGGGAGCTGTTTTTT
CASSGGSLLPSNTGELFF
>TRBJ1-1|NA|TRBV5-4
TGTGCCAGCAGCTTTCGCGCTGCGGGGACTGAAGCTTTCTTT
CASSFRAAGTEAFF
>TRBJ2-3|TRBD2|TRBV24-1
TGTGCCACCCGAGGGAGCGGGGGAGGCACAGATACGCAGTATTTT
CATRGSGGGTDTQYF
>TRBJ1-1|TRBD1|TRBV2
TGTGCCAGCAGTCGACAGGGCCTGAACACTGAAGCTTTCTTT
CASSRQGLNTEAFF
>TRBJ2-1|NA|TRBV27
TGTGCCAGCTCGTCTGTGGGGGGGCTGAATGAGCAGTTCTTC
CASSSVGGLNEQFF
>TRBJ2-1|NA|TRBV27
TGTGCCAGCAGTCCACCTCGACTAATCACCTACAATGAGCAGTTCTTC
CASSPPRLITYNEQFF
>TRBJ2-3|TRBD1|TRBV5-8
TGTGCCAGCAGCTTGGACAGGGGGTTCACAGATACGCAGTATTTT
CASSLDRGFTDTQYF
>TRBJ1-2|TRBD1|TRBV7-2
TGTGCCAGCAGTTCAGGACAGGGAATAGCTAACTATGGCTACACCTTC
CASSSGQGIANYGYTF
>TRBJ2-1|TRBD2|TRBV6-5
TGTGCCAGCAGTTACCGGAGCGGGGGGGCCGGGTATGAGCAGTTCTTC
CASSYRSGGAGYEQFF
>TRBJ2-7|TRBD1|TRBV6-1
TGTGCCAGCAGTGATCCGTTCCGCGGGACAGGGGGTTACGAGCAGTACTTC
CASSDPFRGTGGYEQYF